This T cell receptor (beta chain) emerged from a study of T cells after yellow fever vaccination. The study, taken as a whole, reports: Some clonotypes, a small share, were shared between CD4 and CD8 compartments. Abundant clonotypes (contaminants from the bulk population) could be present in FACS-sorted repertoires. Post-booster reappearance was seen for most primary-vaccination clones (roughly 96% CD4, around 90% CD8).

TCRdb reprocessed the 5' RACE reads via MiXCR and lists one record per CDR3 protein. The sample has roughly 240,000 distinct CDR3 sequences, approximately 6.3% seen once; the top ten hold 1.1%. In its sample, this clonotype was seen a few times. No antigen is known for it. The V and J ends lost 3 bases and 12 bases, in that order; junction bases with no gene match: 6. The germline gives CDR1 SGHDN, CDR2 FVKESK. The CDR3 has 13 amino acids. The clonotype was recovered from a man aged 25-45 years who received the YFV17D yellow fever vaccine. The V and J genes are TRBV14 and TRBJ2-1; TRBD2 aligns across 9 bases. Sample: CD4+ T cells sorted from PBMCs, taken on the day of the yellow fever booster vaccination. DNA for the CDR3: TGTGCCAGCAGCCAGACTAGCGGCTCGTGGCAGTTCTTC. Its protein is CASSQTSGSWQFF.